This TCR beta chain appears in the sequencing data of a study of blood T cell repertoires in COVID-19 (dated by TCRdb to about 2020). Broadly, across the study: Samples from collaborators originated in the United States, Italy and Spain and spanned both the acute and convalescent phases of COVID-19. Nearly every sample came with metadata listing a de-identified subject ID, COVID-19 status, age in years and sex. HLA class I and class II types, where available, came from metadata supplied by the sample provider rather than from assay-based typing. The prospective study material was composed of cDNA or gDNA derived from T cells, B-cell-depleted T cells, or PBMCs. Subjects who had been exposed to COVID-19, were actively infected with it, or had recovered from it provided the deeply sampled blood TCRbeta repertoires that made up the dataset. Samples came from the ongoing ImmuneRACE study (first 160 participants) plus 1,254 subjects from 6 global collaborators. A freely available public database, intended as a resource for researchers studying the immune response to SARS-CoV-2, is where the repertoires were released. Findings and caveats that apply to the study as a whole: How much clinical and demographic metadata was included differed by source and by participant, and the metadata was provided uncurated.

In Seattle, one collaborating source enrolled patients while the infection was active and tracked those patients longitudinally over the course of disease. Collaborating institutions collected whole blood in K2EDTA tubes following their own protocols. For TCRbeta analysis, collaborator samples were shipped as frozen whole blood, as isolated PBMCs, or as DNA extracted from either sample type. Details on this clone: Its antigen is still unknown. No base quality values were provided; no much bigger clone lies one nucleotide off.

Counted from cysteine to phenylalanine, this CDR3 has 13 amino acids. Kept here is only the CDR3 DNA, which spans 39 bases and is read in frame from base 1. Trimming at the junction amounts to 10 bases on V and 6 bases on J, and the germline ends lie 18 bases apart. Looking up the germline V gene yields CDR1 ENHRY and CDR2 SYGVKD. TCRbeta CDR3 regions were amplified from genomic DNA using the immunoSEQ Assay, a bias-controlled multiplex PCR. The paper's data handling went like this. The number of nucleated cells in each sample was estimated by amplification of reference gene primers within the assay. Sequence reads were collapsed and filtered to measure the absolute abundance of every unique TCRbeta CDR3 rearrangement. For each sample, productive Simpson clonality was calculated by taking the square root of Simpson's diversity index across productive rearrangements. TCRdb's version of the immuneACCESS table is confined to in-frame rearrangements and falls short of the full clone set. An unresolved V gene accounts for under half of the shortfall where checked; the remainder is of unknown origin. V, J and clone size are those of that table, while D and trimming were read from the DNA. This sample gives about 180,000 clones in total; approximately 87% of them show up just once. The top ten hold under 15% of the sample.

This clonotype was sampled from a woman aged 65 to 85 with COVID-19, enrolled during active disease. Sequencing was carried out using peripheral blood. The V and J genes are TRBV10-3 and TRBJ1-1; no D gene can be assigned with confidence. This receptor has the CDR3 CATAGSVSAEAFF. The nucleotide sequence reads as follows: TGTGCCACCGCGGGGTCCGTTAGCGCTGAAGCTTTCTTT.